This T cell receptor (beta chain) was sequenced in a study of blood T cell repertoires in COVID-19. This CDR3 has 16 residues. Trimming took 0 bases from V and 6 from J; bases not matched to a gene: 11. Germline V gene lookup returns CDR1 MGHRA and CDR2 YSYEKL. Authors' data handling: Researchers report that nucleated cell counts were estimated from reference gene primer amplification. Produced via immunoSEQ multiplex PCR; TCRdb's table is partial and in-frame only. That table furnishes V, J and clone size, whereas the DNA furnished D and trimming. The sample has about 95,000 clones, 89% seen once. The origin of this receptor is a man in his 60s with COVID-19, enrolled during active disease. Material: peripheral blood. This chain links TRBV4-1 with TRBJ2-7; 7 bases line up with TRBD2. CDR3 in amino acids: CASSQDLAAPSGEQYF. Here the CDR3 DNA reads TGCGCCAGCAGCCAAGATCTAGCGGCACCCTCGGGCGAGCAGTACTTC.